Shown below are 10 T cell receptor beta chains from a single sample sequenced in a study of vaccination effects on CD4 cells after COVID-19. At the end of about 9 days of culture, CD4+ T cells were isolated. Participants were vaccinated with two doses of either the BNT162b2 or mRNA-1273 vaccine. Generated by immunoSEQ multiplex PCR, the TCRdb table keeps only in-frame clones and is missing some. The data hold tens of thousands of clones, with about 74% observed a single time. These receptors' antigens are unknown. The sample consisted of CD4+ T cells from PBMCs cultured without peptide, taken after COVID-19 vaccination. The receptors stem from a human donor who received a COVID-19 vaccine.

The rearrangement links TRBV9 to TRBJ2-3; 8 bases agree with TRBD2. The CDR3 extends over 15 amino acids. J was trimmed by 7 bases and V by 2 bases; bases with no gene match: 9. Per germline, CDR1 SGDLS and CDR2 YYNGEE. CDR3 in DNA: TGTGCCAGCAGCGTTTTAGCGGGGTCTAAGAATACGCAGTATTTT. As protein: CASSVLAGSKNTQYF.

The chain recombines TRBV6-1 with TRBJ2-3; 10 bases fit TRBD1. Germline V lookup: CDR1 MNHNS, CDR2 SASEGT. V was pared by 4 bases and J by 4 bases, with 8 bases of the junction left unmatched. The length of the CDR3 is 16 residues. The CDR3 sequence: CASSATDRGWADTQYF. The CDR3 DNA is TGTGCCAGCAGTGCGACGGACAGGGGGTGGGCAGATACGCAGTATTTT.

The rearrangement uses TRBV30 and TRBJ2-5; D call uncertain. V was clipped by 2 bases and J by 4 bases, with 2 bases between them. CDR3 length: 10 residues. CDR1 is GTSNPN and CDR2 is SVGIG in the germline V gene (reference sequence). The CDR3 nucleotides read TGTGCCTGGAGTCGAGAGACCCAGTACTTC. This codes for CAWSRETQYF.

This clone was seen a handful of times. The V call is TRBV29-1, the J call TRBJ1-1; D is perhaps TRBD1 (5 bases). There are 12 residues in the CDR3. With 8 bases removed from V and 1 base from J, the gap between germline ends came to 11 bases. Germline V gives CDR1 SQVTM, CDR2 ANQGSEA. CDR3 sequence reads: CSTRDGNTEAFF. CDR3 in DNA: TGCAGCACTCGGGACGGGAACACTGAAGCTTTCTTT.

The V call is TRBV5-1, the J call TRBJ2-1; D gene uncertain. The CDR3 sequence is 12 residues long. Per the germline V gene, CDR1 is SGHRS and CDR2 is YFSETQ. The ends were cut back, 3 bases at V and 2 bases at J, with 3 bases in the middle. The CDR3 nucleotides are TGCGCCAGCAGCTCCGCCTACAATGAGCAGTTCTTC. Amino acid sequence: CASSSAYNEQFF.

The gene calls are TRBV9 and TRBJ2-3; 8 positions match TRBD2. Trimming at V came to 0 bases and at J to 2 bases, leaving 2 bases not matched to a gene. CDR1 and CDR2 (germline): SGDLS, YYNGEE. This CDR3 spans 15 amino acids. The chain's CDR3 is CASSVASGYTDTQYF. Written as DNA, the CDR3 is TGTGCCAGCAGCGTAGCTAGCGGGTACACAGATACGCAGTATTTT.

The chain recombines TRBV4-3 with TRBJ2-3; TRBD1 might be the D (6 bases). Germline lookup yields CDR1 LGHNA and CDR2 YSLEER. The CDR3 sequence is 17 residues long. Trimming removed 0 bases at V and 2 bases at J, with 15 bases between. For the CDR3, the DNA is TGCGCCAGCAGCCAAGAGGGGGCCCCGGGCCCCACAGATACGCAGTATTTT. Its translation is CASSQEGAPGPTDTQYF.

V usage is TRBV1 and J usage is TRBJ1-2. TRBV1 represents a pseudogene. This CDR3 is built from 13 residues. The CDR3 bases are TGCACCAGCAGCCAAGGGGAGTTCGATGGCTACACCTTC. This sequence encodes CTSSQGEFDGYTF.

The rearrangement links TRBV28 to TRBJ2-7, with 11 nucleotides matching TRBD2. J was trimmed by 2 bases and V by 4 bases; bases with no gene match: 7. Germline V gives CDR1 MDHEN, CDR2 SYDVKM. The CDR3 runs 16 residues. CDR3 residues: CASSSPGTSGTYEQYF. The CDR3 coding sequence is TGTGCCAGCAGTTCCCCCGGGACTAGCGGAACCTACGAGCAGTACTTC.

The J gene is TRBJ1-2, the V gene TRBV5-1; no firm D call. The length of the CDR3 is 14 residues. Trimming took 1 base from V and 3 from J, leaving 10 bases between them. Per germline, CDR1 SGHRS and CDR2 YFSETQ. The CDR3 loop reads CASSLLTPDYGYTF. DNA of the CDR3: TGCGCCAGCAGCTTGTTGACACCGGACTATGGCTACACCTTC.